The clone carrying this TCR beta chain has at least ten counts. The antigen is undetermined. This sample is drawn from a study of prognosis after radiotherapy for stage I lung cancer. Study in general: Oligometastatic NSCLC after surgical resection of the primary tumor was present in 4 to 6 patients, while newly diagnosed primary stage I lung tumors were present in roughly 15. In this cohort, every patient with non-small cell lung cancer was regarded as medically inoperable. Stereotactic body radiotherapy was given without concurrent therapy in all patients.

Points from the study as a whole: Reportedly, the usage of TRBV and TRBJ genes was not the same in patients with and without metastases.

With two-round multiplex PCR, TCR beta CDR3 sequences were amplified from genomic DNA. Every TRBV and TRBJ gene had its own specific primer in first-round PCR. One entry per CDR3 protein, called by TCRdb with MiXCR from the multiplex PCR reads. Of about 25,000 distinct CDR3 sequences detected, about 36% appear once; the ten largest clones hold approximately 60%. CDR1 and CDR2 from the germline V gene are MNHNS and SASEGT. The ends were cut back, 5 bases at V and 1 base at J, with 14 bases in the middle. The CDR3 is 16 residues long. The chain joins TRBV6-1 to TRBJ2-2; D ambiguous. Source: PBMCs, taken before or after stereotactic body radiation therapy (not recorded which). The receptor comes from a donor aged 50 or older with non-small cell lung cancer. The CDR3 nucleotides are TGTGCCAGCAGTTCGCCGTTCCAGAAGAACACCGGGGAGCTGTTTTTT. This encodes CASSSPFQKNTGELFF.